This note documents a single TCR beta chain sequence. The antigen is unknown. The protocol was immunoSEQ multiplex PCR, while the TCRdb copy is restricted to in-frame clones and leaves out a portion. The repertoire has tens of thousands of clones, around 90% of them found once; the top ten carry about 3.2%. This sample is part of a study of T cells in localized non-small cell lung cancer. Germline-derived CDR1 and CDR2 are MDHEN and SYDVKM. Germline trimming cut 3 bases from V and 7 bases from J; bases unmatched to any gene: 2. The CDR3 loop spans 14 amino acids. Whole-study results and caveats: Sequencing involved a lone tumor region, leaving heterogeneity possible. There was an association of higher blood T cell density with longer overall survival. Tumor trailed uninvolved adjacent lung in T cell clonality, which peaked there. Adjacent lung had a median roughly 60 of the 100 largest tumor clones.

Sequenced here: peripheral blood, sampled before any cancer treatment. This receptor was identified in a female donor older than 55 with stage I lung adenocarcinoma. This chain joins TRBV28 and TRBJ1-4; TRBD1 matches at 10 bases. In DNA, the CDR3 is TGTGCCAGCAGTTTGACAGGGGGCCGTGAAAAACTGTTTTTT. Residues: CASSLTGGREKLFF. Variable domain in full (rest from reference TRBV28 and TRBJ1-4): DVKVTQSSRYLVKRTGEKVFLECVQDMDHENMFWYRQDPGLGLRLIYFSYDVKMKEKGDIPEGYSVSREKKERFSLILESASTNQTSMYLCASSLTGGREKLFFGSGTQLSVL.